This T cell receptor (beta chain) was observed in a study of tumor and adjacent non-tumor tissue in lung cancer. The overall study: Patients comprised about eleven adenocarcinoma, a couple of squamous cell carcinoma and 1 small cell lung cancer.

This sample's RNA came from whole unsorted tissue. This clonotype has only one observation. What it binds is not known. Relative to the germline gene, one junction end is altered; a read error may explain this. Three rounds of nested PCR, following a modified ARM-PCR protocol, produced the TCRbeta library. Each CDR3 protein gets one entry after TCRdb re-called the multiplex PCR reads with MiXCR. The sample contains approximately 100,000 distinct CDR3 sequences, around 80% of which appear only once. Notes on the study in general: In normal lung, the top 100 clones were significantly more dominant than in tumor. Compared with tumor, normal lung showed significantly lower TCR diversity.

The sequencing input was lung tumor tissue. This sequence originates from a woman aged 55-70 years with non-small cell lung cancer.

The CDR3 loop is CASSLEPRGGNTHFF. As DNA, the CDR3 is TGTGCCAGCAGCTTAGAGCCCCGAGGTGGGAATACGCACTTTTTT. This rearrangement joins TRBV11-2 to TRBJ2-3; no clear D gene. Germline V lookup: CDR1 SGHAT, CDR2 FQNNGV. The CDR3 contains 15 residues.